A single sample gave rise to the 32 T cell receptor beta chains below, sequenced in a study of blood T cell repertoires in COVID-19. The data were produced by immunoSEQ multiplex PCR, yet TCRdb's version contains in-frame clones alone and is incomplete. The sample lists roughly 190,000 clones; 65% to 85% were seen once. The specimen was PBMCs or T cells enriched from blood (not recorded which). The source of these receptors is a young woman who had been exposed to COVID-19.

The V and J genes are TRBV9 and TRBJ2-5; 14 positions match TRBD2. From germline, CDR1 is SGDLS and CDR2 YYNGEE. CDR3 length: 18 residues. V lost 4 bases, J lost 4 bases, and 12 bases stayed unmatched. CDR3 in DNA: TGTGCCAGCAGCCCCCACGGGACTAGCGGGGGATCGGGAGAGACCCAGTACTTC. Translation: CASSPHGTSGGSGETQYF.

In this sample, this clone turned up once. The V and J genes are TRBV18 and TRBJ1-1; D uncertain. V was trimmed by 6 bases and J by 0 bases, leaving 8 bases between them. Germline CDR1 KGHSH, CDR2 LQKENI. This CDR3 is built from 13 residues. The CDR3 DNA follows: TGTGCCAGCTCGGGAGGGCTGAACACTGAAGCTTTCTTT. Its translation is CASSGGLNTEAFF.

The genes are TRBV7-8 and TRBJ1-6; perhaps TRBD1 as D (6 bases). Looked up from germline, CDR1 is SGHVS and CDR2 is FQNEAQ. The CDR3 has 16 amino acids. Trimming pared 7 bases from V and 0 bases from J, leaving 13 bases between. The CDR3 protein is CASIDTGSSYNSPLHF. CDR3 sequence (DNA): TGTGCCAGCATCGACACAGGGTCCTCCTATAATTCACCCCTCCACTTT. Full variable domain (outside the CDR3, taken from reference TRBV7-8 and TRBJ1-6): GAGVSQSPRYKVAKRGQDVALRCDPISGHVSLFWYQQALGQGPEFLTYFQNEAQLDKSGLPSDRFFAERPEGSVSTLKIQRTQQEDSAVYLCASIDTGSSYNSPLHFGNGTRLTVT.

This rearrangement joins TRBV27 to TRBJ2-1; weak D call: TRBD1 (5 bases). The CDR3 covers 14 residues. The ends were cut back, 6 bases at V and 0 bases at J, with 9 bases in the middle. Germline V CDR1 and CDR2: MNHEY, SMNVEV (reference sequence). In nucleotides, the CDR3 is TGTGCCAGCAGCCCCGACAGCTCCTACAATGAGCAGTTCTTC. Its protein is CASSPDSSYNEQFF.

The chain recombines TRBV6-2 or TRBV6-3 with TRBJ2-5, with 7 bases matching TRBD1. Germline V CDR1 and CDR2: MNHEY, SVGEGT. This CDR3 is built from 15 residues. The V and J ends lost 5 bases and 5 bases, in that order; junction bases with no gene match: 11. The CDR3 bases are TGTGCCAGCAGTACGACCAGGGGGTTTGAGGAGACCCAGTACTTC. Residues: CASSTTRGFEETQYF.

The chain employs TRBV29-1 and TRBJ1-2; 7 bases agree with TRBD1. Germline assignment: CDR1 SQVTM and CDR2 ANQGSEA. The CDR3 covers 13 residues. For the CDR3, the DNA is TGCTGCTGTCGGACAGGTATAACTTATGGCTACACCTTC. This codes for CCCRTGITYGYTF.

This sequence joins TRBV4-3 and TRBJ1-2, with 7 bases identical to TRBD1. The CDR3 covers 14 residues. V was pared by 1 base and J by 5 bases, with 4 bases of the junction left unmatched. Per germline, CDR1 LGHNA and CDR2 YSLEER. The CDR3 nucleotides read TGCGCCAGCAGCCAAGGAGACAGGGAGTATGGCTACACCTTC. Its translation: CASSQGDREYGYTF.

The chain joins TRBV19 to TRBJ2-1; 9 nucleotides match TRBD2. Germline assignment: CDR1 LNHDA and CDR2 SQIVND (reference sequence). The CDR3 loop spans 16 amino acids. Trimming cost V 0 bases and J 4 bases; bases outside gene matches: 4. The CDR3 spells CASSIDGLAGYNEQFF. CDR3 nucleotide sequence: TGTGCCAGTAGTATAGATGGCCTAGCGGGGTACAATGAGCAGTTCTTC.

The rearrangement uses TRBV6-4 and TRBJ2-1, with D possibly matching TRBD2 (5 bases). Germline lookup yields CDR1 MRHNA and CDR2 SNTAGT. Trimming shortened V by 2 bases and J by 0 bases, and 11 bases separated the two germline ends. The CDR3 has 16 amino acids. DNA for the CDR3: TGTGCCAGCAGTGACACAAGCGGCACCTCCTACAATGAGCAGTTCTTC. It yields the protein CASSDTSGTSYNEQFF.

The CDR3, as DNA: TGCAGTGCTAGTTCCCCCGCCAGGGGGTCATACCAGCCCCAGCATTTT. This gives the protein CSASSPARGSYQPQHF. V is TRBV20-1 and J is TRBJ1-5, with 7 positions matching TRBD1. The CDR3 totals 16 residues. Germline V gives CDR1 DFQATT, CDR2 SNEGSKA (reference sequence). V trimming: 3 bases; J trimming: 7 bases; junction bases outside the gene matches: 15.

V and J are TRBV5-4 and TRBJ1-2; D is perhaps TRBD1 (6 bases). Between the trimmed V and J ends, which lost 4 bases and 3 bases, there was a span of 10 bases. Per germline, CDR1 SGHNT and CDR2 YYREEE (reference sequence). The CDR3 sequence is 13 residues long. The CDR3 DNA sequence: TGTGCCAGCAGCCGTACAGGGTACTATGGCTACACCTTC. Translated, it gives CASSRTGYYGYTF.

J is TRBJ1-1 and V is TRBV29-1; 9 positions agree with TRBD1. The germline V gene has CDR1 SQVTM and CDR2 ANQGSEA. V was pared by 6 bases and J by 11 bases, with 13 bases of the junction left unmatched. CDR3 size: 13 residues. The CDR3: CSVTQTGGAEAFF. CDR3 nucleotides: TGCAGCGTCACTCAGACAGGGGGTGCGGAGGCTTTCTTT.

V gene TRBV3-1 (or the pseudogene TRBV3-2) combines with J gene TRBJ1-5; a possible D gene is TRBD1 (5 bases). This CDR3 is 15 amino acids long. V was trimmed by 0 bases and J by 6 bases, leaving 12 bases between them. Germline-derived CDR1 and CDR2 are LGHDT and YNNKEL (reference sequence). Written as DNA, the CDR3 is TGTGCCAGCAGCCAAGATGGGGCAGGGCCTCAGCCCCAGCATTTT. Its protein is CASSQDGAGPQPQHF.

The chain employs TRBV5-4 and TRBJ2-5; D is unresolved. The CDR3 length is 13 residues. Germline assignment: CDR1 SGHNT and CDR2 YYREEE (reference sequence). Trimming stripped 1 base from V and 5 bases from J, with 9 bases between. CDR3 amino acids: CASSLSAMETQYF. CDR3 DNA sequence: TGTGCCAGCAGCTTGTCTGCGATGGAGACCCAGTACTTC.

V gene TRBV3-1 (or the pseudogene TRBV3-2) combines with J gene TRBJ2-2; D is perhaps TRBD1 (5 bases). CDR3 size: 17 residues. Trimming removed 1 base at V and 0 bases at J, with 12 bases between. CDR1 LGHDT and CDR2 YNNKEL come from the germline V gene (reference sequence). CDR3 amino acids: CASSQVFKGANTGELFF. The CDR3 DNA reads TGTGCCAGCAGCCAAGTTTTCAAAGGGGCGAACACCGGGGAGCTGTTTTTT.

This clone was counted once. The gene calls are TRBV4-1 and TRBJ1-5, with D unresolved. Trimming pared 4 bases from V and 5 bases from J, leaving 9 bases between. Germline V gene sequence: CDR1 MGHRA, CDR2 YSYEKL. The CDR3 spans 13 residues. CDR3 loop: CASSPHNDQPQHF. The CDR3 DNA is TGCGCCAGCAGCCCACACAACGATCAGCCCCAGCATTTT.

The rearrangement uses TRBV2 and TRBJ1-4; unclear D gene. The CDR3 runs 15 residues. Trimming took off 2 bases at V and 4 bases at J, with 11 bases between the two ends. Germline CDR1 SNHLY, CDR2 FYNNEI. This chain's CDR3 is CASSETGLLNEKLFF. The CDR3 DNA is TGTGCCAGCAGTGAAACCGGACTGCTTAATGAAAAACTGTTTTTT.

CDR3 DNA sequence: TGTGCCAGCTCACCGATCGTAGGACAGAGTAATTCACCCCTCCACTTT. Translated, it gives CASSPIVGQSNSPLHF. The chain uses TRBV18 and TRBJ1-6; D might be TRBD1 (6 bases). V was cut by 3 bases and J by 6 bases, with 15 bases left in between. Germline CDR1 and CDR2: KGHSH and LQKENI. The CDR3 totals 16 residues.

This CDR3 is CASSIAGGGDNEQFF. The DNA for the CDR3 is TGTGCCAGTAGTATAGCGGGGGGTGGGGACAATGAGCAGTTCTTC. The chain carries TRBV19 and TRBJ2-1; 7 nucleotides agree with TRBD2. Germline CDR1 reads LNHDA; CDR2 reads SQIVND (reference sequence). Trimming cost V 1 base and J 5 bases; bases outside gene matches: 5. CDR3 length: 15 residues.

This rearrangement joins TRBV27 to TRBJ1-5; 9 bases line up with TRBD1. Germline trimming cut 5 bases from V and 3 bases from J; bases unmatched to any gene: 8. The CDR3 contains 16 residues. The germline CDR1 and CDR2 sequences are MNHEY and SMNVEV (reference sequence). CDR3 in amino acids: CASSVQGAIVNQPQHF. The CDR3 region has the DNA TGTGCCAGCAGTGTACAGGGGGCGATTGTCAATCAGCCCCAGCATTTT.

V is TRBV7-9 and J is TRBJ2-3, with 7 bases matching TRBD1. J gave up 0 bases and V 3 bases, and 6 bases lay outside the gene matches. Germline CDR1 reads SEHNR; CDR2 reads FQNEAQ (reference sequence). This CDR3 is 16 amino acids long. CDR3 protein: CASSFEQGPSTDTQYF. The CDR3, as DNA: TGTGCCAGCAGCTTCGAACAGGGGCCTAGCACAGATACGCAGTATTTT.

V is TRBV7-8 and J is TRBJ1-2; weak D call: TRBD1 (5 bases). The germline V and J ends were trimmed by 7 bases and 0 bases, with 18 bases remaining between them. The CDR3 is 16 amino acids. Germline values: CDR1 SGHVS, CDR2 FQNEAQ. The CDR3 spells CASTILLDRPNYGYTF. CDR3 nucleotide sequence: TGTGCCAGCACCATCCTATTAGACAGACCTAACTATGGCTACACCTTC.

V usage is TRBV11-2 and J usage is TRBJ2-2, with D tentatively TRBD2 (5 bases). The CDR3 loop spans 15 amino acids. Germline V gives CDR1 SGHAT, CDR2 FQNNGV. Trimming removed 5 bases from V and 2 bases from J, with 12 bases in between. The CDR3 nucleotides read TGTGCCAGCAGCATAACTAGTTTCAACACCGGGGAGCTGTTTTTT. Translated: CASSITSFNTGELFF.

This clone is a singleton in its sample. The CDR3 DNA sequence: TGCGCCAGCAGCTTGGGCCCTAGCGGGAACACCGGGGAGCTGTTTTTT. This translates into CASSLGPSGNTGELFF. The chain recombines TRBV5-1 with TRBJ2-2; TRBD2 agrees at 7 bases. The CDR3 runs to 16 residues. Trimming took 0 bases from V and 1 from J; bases not matched to a gene: 3. Germline V gene data show CDR1 as SGHRS and CDR2 as YFSETQ.

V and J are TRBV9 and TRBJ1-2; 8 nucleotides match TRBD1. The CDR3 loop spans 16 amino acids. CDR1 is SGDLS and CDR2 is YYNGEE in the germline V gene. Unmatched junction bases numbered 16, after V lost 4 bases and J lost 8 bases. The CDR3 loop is CASSSGQGSQNGGYTF. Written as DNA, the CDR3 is TGTGCCAGCAGCAGCGGACAGGGCTCCCAGAATGGGGGCTACACCTTC. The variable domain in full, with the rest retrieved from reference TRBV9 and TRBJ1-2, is DSGVTQTPKHLITATGQRVTLRCSPRSGDLSVYWYQQSLDQGLQFLIQYYNGEERAKGNILERFSAQQFPDLHSELNLSSLELGDSALYFCASSSGQGSQNGGYTFGSGTRLTVV.

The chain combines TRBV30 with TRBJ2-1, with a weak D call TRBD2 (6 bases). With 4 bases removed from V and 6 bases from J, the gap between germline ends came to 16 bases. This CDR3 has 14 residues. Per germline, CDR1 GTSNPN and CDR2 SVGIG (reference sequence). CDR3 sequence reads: CAWNLGSGSNEQFF. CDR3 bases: TGTGCCTGGAATTTGGGTAGCGGAAGCAATGAGCAGTTCTTC.

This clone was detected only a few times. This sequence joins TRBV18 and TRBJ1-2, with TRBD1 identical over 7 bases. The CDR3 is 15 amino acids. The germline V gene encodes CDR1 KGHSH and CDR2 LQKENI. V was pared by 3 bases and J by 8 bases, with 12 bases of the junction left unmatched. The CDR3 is CASSPAEGAQKGYTF. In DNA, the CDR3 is TGTGCCAGCTCACCGGCGGAGGGGGCGCAGAAAGGCTACACCTTC. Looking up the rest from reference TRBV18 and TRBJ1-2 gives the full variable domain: NAGVMQNPRHLVRRRGQEARLRCSPMKGHSHVYWYRQLPEEGLKFMVYLQKENIIDESGMPKERFSAEFPKEGPSILRIQQVVRGDSAAYFCASSPAEGAQKGYTFGSGTRLTVV.

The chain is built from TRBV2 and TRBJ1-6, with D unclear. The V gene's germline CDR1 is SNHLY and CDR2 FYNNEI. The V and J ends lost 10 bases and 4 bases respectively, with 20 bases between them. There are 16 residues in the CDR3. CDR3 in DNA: TGTGCCAACTCAGAAGGTTCCGCGGGTTATAATTCACCCCTCCACTTT. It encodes CANSEGSAGYNSPLHF.

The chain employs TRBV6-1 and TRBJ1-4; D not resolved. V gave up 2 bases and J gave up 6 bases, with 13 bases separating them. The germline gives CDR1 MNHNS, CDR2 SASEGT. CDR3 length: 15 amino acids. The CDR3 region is CASSESGRLDEKLFF. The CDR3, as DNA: TGTGCCAGCAGTGAATCCGGCAGGCTGGATGAAAAACTGTTTTTT.

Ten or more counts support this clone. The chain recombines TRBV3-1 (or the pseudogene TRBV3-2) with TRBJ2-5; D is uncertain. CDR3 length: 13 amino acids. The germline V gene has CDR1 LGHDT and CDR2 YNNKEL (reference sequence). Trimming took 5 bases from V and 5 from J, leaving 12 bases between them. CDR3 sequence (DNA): TGTGCCAGCAGCTTTCTGTCCCTTGAGACCCAGTACTTC. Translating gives CASSFLSLETQYF.

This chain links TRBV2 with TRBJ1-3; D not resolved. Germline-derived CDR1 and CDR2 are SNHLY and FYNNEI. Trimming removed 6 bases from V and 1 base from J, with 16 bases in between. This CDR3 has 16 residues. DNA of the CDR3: TGTGCCAGCAGACGGGAACAGACGAGATCTGGAAACACCATATATTTT. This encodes CASRREQTRSGNTIYF. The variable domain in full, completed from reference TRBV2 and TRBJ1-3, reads EPEVTQTPSHQVTQMGQEVILRCVPISNHLYFYWYRQILGQKVEFLVSFYNNEISEKSEIFDDQFSVERPDGSNFTLKIRSTKLEDSAMYFCASRREQTRSGNTIYFGEGSWLTVV.

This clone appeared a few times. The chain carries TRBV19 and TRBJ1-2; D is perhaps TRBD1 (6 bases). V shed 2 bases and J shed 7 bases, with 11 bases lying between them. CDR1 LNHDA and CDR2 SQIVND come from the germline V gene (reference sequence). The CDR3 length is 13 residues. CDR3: CASSITTGGGYTF. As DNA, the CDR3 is TGTGCCAGTAGTATAACGACAGGCGGTGGCTACACCTTC. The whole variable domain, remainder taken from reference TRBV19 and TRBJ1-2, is DGGITQSPKYLFRKEGQNVTLSCEQNLNHDAMYWYRQDPGQGLRLIYYSQIVNDFQKGDIAEGYSVSREKKESFPLTVTSAQKNPTAFYLCASSITTGGGYTFGSGTRLTVV.